These 32 T cell receptor beta chains originate from one sample sequenced in a study of cytomegalovirus exposure and HLA in healthy donors. Vbeta (60) and Jbeta (13) primers were used in the PCR. Clones were read by immunoSEQ multiplex PCR, and TCRdb kept only the in-frame ones, dropping some. This table holds 150,000 to 200,000 clones. The sample taken for sequencing was PBMCs. These receptors were taken from a woman between 18 and 29 years old in good health and CMV-seropositive.

CDR3 in DNA: TGTGCCAGCAGTGAGGAGGGCAGCAACTATGGCTACACCTTC. Its translation is CASSEEGSNYGYTF. V is TRBV2 and J is TRBJ1-2; D gene unclear. Germline-derived CDR1 and CDR2 are SNHLY and FYNNEI. V was clipped by 3 bases and J by 2 bases, with 10 bases between them. The CDR3 is made up of 14 amino acids.

CDR3: CASSHSTSLSTDTQYF. CDR3 sequence (DNA): TGTGCCAGCAGCCACTCGACTAGCTTGAGCACAGATACGCAGTATTTT. The chain employs TRBV13 and TRBJ2-3; 7 nucleotides line up with TRBD2. This CDR3 is built from 16 residues. CDR1 is PRHDT and CDR2 is FYEKMQ in the germline V gene (reference sequence). After removal of 5 bases from V and 0 bases from J, the junction contained 8 bases not matched to a gene.

V is TRBV18 and J is TRBJ1-6; 8 bases match TRBD1. The CDR3 totals 14 residues. Germline V gene sequence: CDR1 KGHSH, CDR2 LQKENI. V lost 3 bases, J lost 10 bases, and 5 bases stayed unmatched. The CDR3 DNA reads as TGTGCCAGCTCACCTCGACAGGGGCAATCACCCCTCCACTTT. This gives the protein CASSPRQGQSPLHF.

This chain uses TRBV4-2 with TRBJ2-3; D remains unclear. This CDR3 spans 15 amino acids. V was clipped by 0 bases and J by 0 bases, with 7 bases between them. The germline gives CDR1 LGHNA, CDR2 YNFKEQ. CDR3 DNA sequence: TGTGCCAGCAGCCAAGAAGCGTTGAGCACAGATACGCAGTATTTT. This translates into CASSQEALSTDTQYF.

J is TRBJ2-1 and V is TRBV6-1; the match to TRBD2 covers 10 bases. The CDR3 totals 15 residues. Trimming took 6 bases from V and 3 from J; bases not matched to a gene: 5. The V gene's germline CDR1 is MNHNS and CDR2 SASEGT. CDR3 nucleotide sequence: TGTGCCAGCAGGGTAGCGGGAGGTCTCTACAATGAGCAGTTCTTC. It is translated as CASRVAGGLYNEQFF.

The CDR3 bases are TGCGCCAGCAGCCAAGATGGGGGGAGTGAGCAGTACTTC. Translated, it gives CASSQDGGSEQYF. V gene TRBV4-1 combines with J gene TRBJ2-7; possible D gene TRBD2, 6 bases. Trimming removed 0 bases at V and 7 bases at J, with 10 bases between. Germline-derived CDR1 and CDR2 are MGHRA and YSYEKL. This CDR3 is built from 13 residues.

The V gene is TRBV7-2, the J gene TRBJ2-1; 9 nucleotides agree with TRBD2. Losses at the gene ends were 4 bases for V and 5 bases for J; bases not matched to a gene: 6. CDR1 is SGHTA, CDR2 FQGNSA, per germline. The CDR3 has 15 amino acids. The CDR3 sequence: CASSYIAGANNEQFF. CDR3 nucleotide sequence: TGTGCCAGCAGCTACATAGCGGGAGCCAACAATGAGCAGTTCTTC.

The genes are TRBV7-9 and TRBJ2-5; TRBD2 matches 16 bases. The CDR3 contains 17 residues. CDR1 is SEHNR, CDR2 FQNEAQ, per germline (reference sequence). J lost 0 bases, V lost 4 bases, and 2 bases had no gene match. DNA of the CDR3: TGTGCCAGCAGCTGGGGACTAGCGGGGGGGAACCAAGAGACCCAGTACTTC. It specifies CASSWGLAGGNQETQYF.

CDR3 sequence reads: CASSPGGGMNEQFF. The CDR3 DNA is TGTGCCAGCAGCCCGGGAGGGGGTATGAATGAGCAGTTCTTC. The gene calls are TRBV7-6 and TRBJ2-1, with 8 bases lining up with TRBD2. V was clipped by 5 bases and J by 7 bases; unmatched bases: 7. Germline loops: CDR1 SGHVS, CDR2 FNYEAQ. This CDR3 region has 14 residues.

The V call is TRBV19, the J call TRBJ1-1; 11 bases are a match to TRBD1. The CDR3 has 16 amino acids. Per the germline V gene, CDR1 is LNHDA and CDR2 is SQIVND (reference sequence). V trimming: 3 bases; J trimming: 10 bases; junction bases outside the gene matches: 13. The CDR3 coding sequence is TGTGCCAGTAGTATCGTTGCCGGGACAGGGGGGGCCTTAGCTTTCTTT. This translates into CASSIVAGTGGALAFF.

The V and J genes are TRBV19 and TRBJ2-1; TRBD2 matches 10 bases. The junction had 5 bases not matched to a gene; V was cut back by 5 bases and J by 4 bases. Germline loops: CDR1 LNHDA, CDR2 SQIVND (reference sequence). This CDR3 comprises 15 residues. Here the CDR3 DNA reads TGTGCCAGTAGTGTCCCTAGCGGGGGTTACAATGAGCAGTTCTTC. Protein sequence: CASSVPSGGYNEQFF.

This chain links TRBV19 with TRBJ2-1; D might be TRBD1 (6 bases). Per germline, CDR1 LNHDA and CDR2 SQIVND (reference sequence). Trimming cost V 6 bases and J 3 bases, with 12 bases left between them. CDR3 length: 14 residues. CDR3 loop: CASSIDRNYNEQFF. The CDR3 DNA reads as TGTGCCAGTAGCATCGACAGGAACTACAATGAGCAGTTCTTC.

The CDR3 loop is CAIQGFQPQHF. Here the CDR3 DNA reads TGTGCCATCCAGGGTTTTCAGCCCCAGCATTTT. V is TRBV10-3 and J is TRBJ1-5, with D perhaps TRBD1 (5 bases). CDR3 length: 11 amino acids. Trimming stripped 8 bases from V and 6 bases from J, with 8 bases between. The V gene's germline CDR1 is ENHRY and CDR2 SYGVKD.

The chain uses TRBV5-4 and TRBJ1-2; 10 bases map to TRBD1. Germline trimming cut 5 bases from V and 1 base from J; bases unmatched to any gene: 5. Per the germline V gene, CDR1 is SGHNT and CDR2 is YYREEE (reference sequence). This CDR3 spans 15 amino acids. The CDR3 reads CASRRGTGDNYGYTF. As DNA, the CDR3 is TGTGCCAGCAGACGAGGGACAGGGGATAACTATGGCTACACCTTC.

Points on this clone: The sample carries other DNA sequences with the same CDR3. The V gene is TRBV7-9, the J gene TRBJ1-6; 9 bases align to TRBD1. This CDR3 is built from 14 residues. V gave up 5 bases and J gave up 7 bases; unmatched junction bases: 3. CDR1 SEHNR and CDR2 FQNEAQ come from the germline V gene (reference sequence). This chain's CDR3 is CASSPQGANSPLHF. The CDR3 DNA reads TGTGCCAGCAGCCCACAGGGGGCGAATTCACCCCTCCACTTT. The full variable domain, its missing parts supplied by reference TRBV7-9 and TRBJ1-6, is DTGVSQNPRHKITKRGQNVTFRCDPISEHNRLYWYRQTLGQGPEFLTYFQNEAQLEKSRLLSDRFSAERPKGSFSTLEIQRTEQGDSAMYLCASSPQGANSPLHFGNGTRLTVT.

The V gene is TRBV5-6, the J gene TRBJ1-6; D gene uncertain. V was cut by 7 bases and J by 3 bases, with 17 bases left in between. Germline V gene data show CDR1 as SGHDT and CDR2 as YYEEEE. This CDR3 spans 16 amino acids. CDR3 amino acids: CASGLGPGNYNSPLHF. The CDR3 bases are TGTGCCAGCGGTCTTGGTCCAGGAAACTATAATTCACCCCTCCACTTT.

This rearrangement joins TRBV2 to TRBJ1-6; D not resolved. Trimming stripped 8 bases from V and 0 bases from J, with 14 bases between. The CDR3 sequence is 16 residues long. Looked up from germline, CDR1 is SNHLY and CDR2 is FYNNEI. CDR3 nucleotides: TGTGCCAGCGGGAGGGATGCAAGCTCCTATAATTCACCCCTCCACTTT. The encoded protein is CASGRDASSYNSPLHF.

This chain links TRBV10-3 with TRBJ2-5; 14 positions match TRBD2. Near its end, the DNA agrees better with TRBJ2-7, so the J call may be wrong. The V gene's germline CDR1 is ENHRY and CDR2 SYGVKD. This CDR3 contains 18 residues. The CDR3 region is CAISESPPGLAGADEQYF. The CDR3 DNA reads TGTGCCATCAGTGAGTCACCGCCGGGACTAGCGGGAGCGGACGAGCAGTACTTC.

The V and J genes are TRBV15 and TRBJ2-3, with no clear D. The CDR3 has 12 amino acids. Deletions cut 2 bases from V and 4 bases from J, with 4 bases between. Per germline, CDR1 LNHNV and CDR2 YYDKDF (reference sequence). CDR3 DNA: TGTGCCACCAGCAGATCCTCAGATACGCAGTATTTT. Amino acid sequence: CATSRSSDTQYF.

The chain uses TRBV15 and TRBJ2-1; no definite D call. Germline V gene data show CDR1 as LNHNV and CDR2 as YYDKDF (reference sequence). V was cut by 0 bases and J by 0 bases, with 18 bases left in between. The CDR3 contains 19 residues. CDR3 sequence: CATSRDLVTRLSSYNEQFF. The CDR3 DNA sequence: TGTGCCACCAGCAGAGATCTAGTGACTCGCCTGAGCTCCTACAATGAGCAGTTCTTC.

This chain joins TRBV7-2 and TRBJ1-6, with D possibly TRBD1 on 5 matching bases. The length of the CDR3 is 17 residues. V dropped 0 bases and J dropped 8 bases, with 17 bases sitting between them. Per the germline V gene, CDR1 is SGHTA and CDR2 is FQGNSA. Here the CDR3 DNA reads TGTGCCAGCAGCTTAGCACGGGACTGGGCCAAATATTCACCCCTCCACTTT. It yields the protein CASSLARDWAKYSPLHF.

J is TRBJ2-2 and V is TRBV7-2; 7 bases fit TRBD1. V lost 5 bases and J lost 1; bases outside the gene matches: 4. The germline CDR1 and CDR2 sequences are SGHTA and FQGNSA. There are 15 residues in the CDR3. The CDR3 nucleotides read TGTGCCAGCAGCCTGGGACAGATGAACACCGGGGAGCTGTTTTTT. Translated: CASSLGQMNTGELFF.

This chain uses TRBV14 with TRBJ1-3, with TRBD1 as a possible D gene (6 bases). CDR1 SGHDN and CDR2 FVKESK come from the germline V gene. CDR3 length: 16 residues. V was pared by 3 bases and J by 3 bases, with 15 bases between. DNA for the CDR3: TGTGCCAGCAGCCAGAAACAGGGAATATTTGGAAACACCATATATTTT. Translated: CASSQKQGIFGNTIYF.

The chain carries TRBV14 and TRBJ2-1, with 7 nucleotides matching TRBD2. The germline CDR1 and CDR2 sequences are SGHDN and FVKESK. CDR3 length equals 14 residues. Unmatched junction bases numbered 4, after V lost 5 bases and J lost 3 bases. The CDR3, as DNA: TGTGCCAGCAGCTCGCGGGGGATCTACAATGAGCAGTTCTTC. It is translated as CASSSRGIYNEQFF.

The chain has TRBV5-4 and TRBJ1-2, with 9 bases that match TRBD1. The CDR3 length is 16 residues. Trimming cost V 4 bases and J 3 bases; bases outside gene matches: 10. Germline V gives CDR1 SGHNT, CDR2 YYREEE (reference sequence). In DNA, the CDR3 is TGTGCCAGCAGCCGGGAGGGACAGGGTGGAGACTATGGCTACACCTTC. This codes for CASSREGQGGDYGYTF.

The chain couples TRBV14 to TRBJ2-5, with 9 bases that match TRBD2. Germline values: CDR1 SGHDN, CDR2 FVKESK. J gave up 1 base and V 0 bases, and 6 bases lay outside the gene matches. This CDR3 is 17 amino acids long. The CDR3 spells CASSQERLADFQETQYF. The CDR3 DNA reads TGTGCCAGCAGCCAAGAAAGACTAGCGGACTTCCAAGAGACCCAGTACTTC.

V is TRBV27 and J is TRBJ2-7, with 7 bases matching TRBD1. This CDR3 spans 14 amino acids. The J segment lost 2 bases and the V segment lost 8 bases, leaving 9 bases of the junction unmatched. Germline-derived CDR1 and CDR2 are MNHEY and SMNVEV (reference sequence). CDR3 in DNA: TGTGCCAGCGGCCGACAGGGCAGTCCCTACGAGCAGTACTTC. The encoded protein is CASGRQGSPYEQYF.

The chain uses TRBV19 and TRBJ1-1, with TRBD1 matching 9 bases. Germline V CDR1 and CDR2: LNHDA, SQIVND (reference sequence). V shed 8 bases and J 5 bases; nucleotides not matched to a gene: 21. This CDR3 is 18 amino acids long. In DNA, the CDR3 is TGTGCCAGTCGCCCGAGGCCGGGACAGGGAAAGGGTCGGACTGAAGCTTTCTTT. It is translated as CASRPRPGQGKGRTEAFF.

The rearrangement links TRBV18 to TRBJ1-5; the match to TRBD1 covers 7 bases. Germline V lookup: CDR1 KGHSH, CDR2 LQKENI. The CDR3 runs to 17 residues. Unmatched junction bases numbered 8, after V lost 3 bases and J lost 0 bases. The CDR3 sequence is CASSPGQQANSNQPQHF. CDR3 sequence (DNA): TGTGCCAGCTCACCGGGACAGCAAGCAAATAGCAATCAGCCCCAGCATTTT.

CDR3 residues: CASSPRTGGYEKLFF. CDR3 in DNA: TGTGCCAGCTCACCACGGACAGGGGGATATGAAAAACTGTTTTTT. This rearrangement joins TRBV18 to TRBJ1-4; 10 bases fit TRBD1. The germline gives CDR1 KGHSH, CDR2 LQKENI. Trimming at V came to 1 base and at J to 6 bases, leaving 2 bases not matched to a gene. The CDR3 spans 15 residues. The complete variable domain, with remaining parts taken from reference TRBV18 and TRBJ1-4, reads NAGVMQNPRHLVRRRGQEARLRCSPMKGHSHVYWYRQLPEEGLKFMVYLQKENIIDESGMPKERFSAEFPKEGPSILRIQQVVRGDSAAYFCASSPRTGGYEKLFFGSGTQLSVL.

This rearrangement joins TRBV5-6 to TRBJ2-1; D gene ambiguous. The length of the CDR3 is 13 residues. V was pared by 1 base and J by 8 bases, with 10 bases between. CDR1 is SGHDT, CDR2 YYEEEE, per germline. In DNA, the CDR3 is TGTGCCAGCAGCTTGTTGGTGAGGTATGAGCAGTTCTTC. The encoded protein is CASSLLVRYEQFF. The full variable domain, its missing parts supplied by reference TRBV5-6 and TRBJ2-1, is DAGVTQSPTHLIKTRGQQVTLRCSPKSGHDTVSWYQQALGQGPQFIFQYYEEEERQRGNFPDRFSGHQFPNYSSELNVNALLLGDSALYLCASSLLVRYEQFFGPGTRLTVL.

CDR3: CASSSPGTSGGANEQFF. Written as DNA, the CDR3 is TGCGCCAGCAGCTCCCCCGGGACTAGCGGGGGGGCCAATGAGCAGTTCTTC. The chain joins TRBV5-1 to TRBJ2-1, with 16 bases lining up with TRBD2. CDR1 is SGHRS and CDR2 is YFSETQ in the germline V gene. The CDR3 covers 17 residues. J was trimmed by 6 bases and V by 3 bases; bases with no gene match: 6. Full variable domain (outside the CDR3, taken from reference TRBV5-1 and TRBJ2-1): KAGVTQTPRYLIKTRGQQVTLSCSPISGHRSVSWYQQTPGQGLQFLFEYFSETQRNKGNFPGRFSGRQFSNSRSEMNVSTLELGDSALYLCASSSPGTSGGANEQFFGPGTRLTVL.